The rows below give T cell receptor beta chains drawn from one sample of a study of post-analysis software for immune sequencing data. TCRdb used MiXCR to reprocess the PCR reads, holding one entry per CDR3 protein. The table includes 350,000 to 450,000 distinct CDR3 sequences, approximately 33% detected once. What was sequenced was blood. Source of these receptors: a girl aged 5-17 years with multiple sclerosis. CDR3s include the opening cysteine and the closing phenylalanine or tryptophan. The D gene is left open where the match is weak. Clone size is given for some rows only: seen once, a few or many times, or a class if the clone is expanded.

j_gene: TRBJ2-3; d_gene: -; v_gene: TRBV3-1; abundance: -; CDR3nt: TGTGCCAGCAGCCTAAGCGCCAGGGACCAGTATTTT; CDR3aa: CASSLSARDQYF
j_gene: TRBJ2-1; d_gene: -; v_gene: TRBV7-2; abundance: -; CDR3nt: TGTGCCAGCAGCCCCGAGTCGGGGGTGATTAATGAGCAGTTCTTC; CDR3aa: CASSPESGVINEQFF
j_gene: TRBJ1-1; d_gene: TRBD1; v_gene: TRBV6-1; abundance: -; CDR3nt: TGTGCCACCAAACAGGGGGCCCTTGAAGCTTTCTTT; CDR3aa: CATKQGALEAFF
j_gene: TRBJ2-1; d_gene: -; v_gene: TRBV4-3; abundance: few; CDR3nt: TGCGCCAGCAGTATCCGGGGGAGCTCCTACAATGGGCAGTTCTTC; CDR3aa: CASSIRGSSYNGQFF
j_gene: TRBJ1-2; d_gene: -; v_gene: TRBV11-2; abundance: few; CDR3nt: TGTGCCAGCAGCGGACAGAGCTTCTATGGCTACACCTTC; CDR3aa: CASSGQSFYGYTF
j_gene: TRBJ2-3; d_gene: -; v_gene: TRBV7-3; abundance: few; CDR3nt: TGTGCCAGCAGCTTACTCGGCGGGGGCACTCCCACAGATACGCAGTATTTT; CDR3aa: CASSLLGGGTPTDTQYF
j_gene: TRBJ2-3; d_gene: -; v_gene: TRBV3-1; abundance: few; CDR3nt: TGTGCCAGCAGCCAAAGTGAGCTAGCGAGAACAGATACGCAGTATTTT; CDR3aa: CASSQSELARTDTQYF
j_gene: TRBJ1-2; d_gene: TRBD1; v_gene: TRBV12-3/TRBV12-4; abundance: -; CDR3nt: TGTGCCAGCAGTTTAGCGGGGAGGCAGGGGGATAATGGCTACACCTTC; CDR3aa: CASSLAGRQGDNGYTF
j_gene: TRBJ2-5; d_gene: -; v_gene: TRBV29-1; abundance: -; CDR3nt: TGCAGCGTTGAAAGTTTTGGCAGGGAAGGACCCCAGTACTTC; CDR3aa: CSVESFGREGPQYF
j_gene: TRBJ2-5; d_gene: TRBD2; v_gene: TRBV14; abundance: once; CDR3nt: TGTGCCAGCAGCCAAGCTCTAGCGGGGTGGCAAGAGACCCAGTACTTC; CDR3aa: CASSQALAGWQETQYF
j_gene: TRBJ2-2; d_gene: TRBD1; v_gene: TRBV27; abundance: -; CDR3nt: TGTGCCAGCGCCCAGGGGGCTCACCCCACCGGGGAGCTGTTTTTT; CDR3aa: CASAQGAHPTGELFF
j_gene: TRBJ1-4; d_gene: TRBD1; v_gene: TRBV6-5; abundance: -; CDR3nt: TGTGCCACCCAAGGACAGGGGAATGAAAAACTGTTTTTT; CDR3aa: CATQGQGNEKLFF
j_gene: TRBJ1-2; d_gene: -; v_gene: TRBV30; abundance: -; CDR3nt: TGTGCCTGGAGTGTTAAACAGGAGCCGCGATATGGCTACACCTTC; CDR3aa: CAWSVKQEPRYGYTF
j_gene: TRBJ1-2; d_gene: -; v_gene: TRBV6-5; abundance: -; CDR3nt: TGTGCCAGCAGGGAAGACAGGACTATCAATGGCTACACCTTC; CDR3aa: CASREDRTINGYTF
j_gene: TRBJ2-3; d_gene: TRBD1; v_gene: TRBV13; abundance: -; CDR3nt: TGTGCCAGCAGCTTGACGGGACAGGATACAGATACGCAGTATTTT; CDR3aa: CASSLTGQDTDTQYF
j_gene: TRBJ1-5; d_gene: -; v_gene: TRBV6-2/TRBV6-3; abundance: few; CDR3nt: TGTGCCAGCAGTTACCCGGGGTGGCATAATCAGCCCCAGCATTTT; CDR3aa: CASSYPGWHNQPQHF
j_gene: TRBJ2-1; d_gene: TRBD2; v_gene: TRBV5-1; abundance: -; CDR3nt: TGCGCCAGCAGCCCGGGGACTAGCGGGCTGGATGAGCAGTTCTTC; CDR3aa: CASSPGTSGLDEQFF
j_gene: TRBJ1-5; d_gene: -; v_gene: TRBV15; abundance: few; CDR3nt: TGTGCCACCAGATACGGCACCGATAGCAATCAGCCCCAGCATTTT; CDR3aa: CATRYGTDSNQPQHF
j_gene: TRBJ2-1; d_gene: TRBD2; v_gene: TRBV27; abundance: few; CDR3nt: TGTGCCAGCAGTTCTAGGACTAGCTGGGTACATGAGCAGTTCTTC; CDR3aa: CASSSRTSWVHEQFF
j_gene: TRBJ1-6; d_gene: TRBD1; v_gene: TRBV7-2; abundance: -; CDR3nt: TGTGCCAGCAGCTTATTCGGTGTATCAGGGGGGGGAAATTCACCCCTCCACTTT; CDR3aa: CASSLFGVSGGGNSPLHF
j_gene: TRBJ2-3; d_gene: TRBD2; v_gene: TRBV13; abundance: -; CDR3nt: TGTGCCAGCAGTCTTCGGGAGGCAGATACGCAGTATTTT; CDR3aa: CASSLREADTQYF
j_gene: TRBJ1-1; d_gene: -; v_gene: TRBV5-6; abundance: -; CDR3nt: TGTGCCAGCAGCTTGGCGTCTACAGGGTCTGAAGCTTTCTTT; CDR3aa: CASSLASTGSEAFF
j_gene: TRBJ2-5; d_gene: -; v_gene: TRBV12-3/TRBV12-4; abundance: -; CDR3nt: TGTGCCAGCAGTCCCCCGACAAACCAAGAGACCCAGTACTTC; CDR3aa: CASSPPTNQETQYF
j_gene: TRBJ1-2; d_gene: TRBD1; v_gene: TRBV6-1; abundance: few; CDR3nt: TGTGCCAGCAGCCCCAGGGACAGGACTAGCTACACCTTC; CDR3aa: CASSPRDRTSYTF
j_gene: TRBJ2-7; d_gene: -; v_gene: TRBV3-1; abundance: few; CDR3nt: TGTGCCAGCAGCCAAGAAGGGGGGGGTGGCGAGCAGTACTTC; CDR3aa: CASSQEGGGGEQYF
j_gene: TRBJ2-7; d_gene: -; v_gene: TRBV29-1; abundance: -; CDR3nt: TGCAGCGTTGTACCAGGGGGGTCCTACGAGCAGTACTTC; CDR3aa: CSVVPGGSYEQYF
j_gene: TRBJ2-4; d_gene: -; v_gene: TRBV20-1; abundance: few; CDR3nt: TGCAGTGCTAGAGATTCGAGGGGGACCATTCAGTACTTC; CDR3aa: CSARDSRGTIQYF
j_gene: TRBJ2-7; d_gene: -; v_gene: TRBV6-5; abundance: few; CDR3nt: TGTGCCAGCAGTTACTCGTTCTGGGGGGCCGGCGAGCAGTACTTC; CDR3aa: CASSYSFWGAGEQYF
j_gene: TRBJ2-7; d_gene: -; v_gene: TRBV27; abundance: few; CDR3nt: TGTGCCAGCAGAGGGGGTCGGGCGGGCCACGAGCAGTACTTC; CDR3aa: CASRGGRAGHEQYF
j_gene: TRBJ1-5; d_gene: -; v_gene: TRBV7-6; abundance: -; CDR3nt: TGTGCCAGCAGCTTTTTCGTGGACTCCTCGCTAGAGTTGCCCCAGCATTTT; CDR3aa: CASSFFVDSSLELPQHF
j_gene: TRBJ1-5; d_gene: TRBD1; v_gene: TRBV19; abundance: -; CDR3nt: TGTGCCAGTAGTTTTGTGACAGGGGTCCAGCCCCAGCATTTT; CDR3aa: CASSFVTGVQPQHF
j_gene: TRBJ2-1; d_gene: TRBD2; v_gene: TRBV7-2; abundance: -; CDR3nt: TGTGCCAGCAGCTACCCTCTTAGGACTAGCGGGGGCTACAATGAGCAGTTCTTC; CDR3aa: CASSYPLRTSGGYNEQFF
j_gene: TRBJ2-5; d_gene: -; v_gene: TRBV19; abundance: few; CDR3nt: TGTGCCAGTAGTATGTCAGCTCAAGAGACCCAGTACTTC; CDR3aa: CASSMSAQETQYF
j_gene: TRBJ2-7; d_gene: -; v_gene: TRBV4-2; abundance: few; CDR3nt: TGTGCCAGCAGCCAAGAGTTCACAACCTACGAGCAGTACTTC; CDR3aa: CASSQEFTTYEQYF
j_gene: TRBJ2-3; d_gene: -; v_gene: TRBV27; abundance: -; CDR3nt: TGTGCCAGCAGTCCTTGGGGGGGGGCCTCAACAGATACGCAGTATTTT; CDR3aa: CASSPWGGASTDTQYF
j_gene: TRBJ2-3; d_gene: -; v_gene: TRBV7-2; abundance: many; CDR3nt: TGTGCCAGCAGCTTAGACTGGGGGGGCACAGATACGCAGTATTTT; CDR3aa: CASSLDWGGTDTQYF
j_gene: TRBJ2-5; d_gene: -; v_gene: TRBV6-1; abundance: -; CDR3nt: TGTGCCAGCAGTGATTGGGGAAGGCCCGTAGAAGAGACCCAGTACTTC; CDR3aa: CASSDWGRPVEETQYF
j_gene: TRBJ1-4; d_gene: TRBD1; v_gene: TRBV12-3/TRBV12-4; abundance: -; CDR3nt: TGTGCCAGCAGTGCCAACAGGGGACGCAAAAAACTGTTTTTT; CDR3aa: CASSANRGRKKLFF
j_gene: TRBJ1-5; d_gene: TRBD1; v_gene: TRBV6-6; abundance: -; CDR3nt: TGTGCCAGCGGAGCGGGCAGGGGGACGCATCAGCCCCAGCATTTT; CDR3aa: CASGAGRGTHQPQHF
j_gene: TRBJ2-1; d_gene: -; v_gene: TRBV7-2; abundance: few; CDR3nt: TGTGCCAGCAGCCGGTACAGGGCGAGCTCCTACAATGAGCAGTTCTTC; CDR3aa: CASSRYRASSYNEQFF
j_gene: TRBJ1-2; d_gene: TRBD1; v_gene: TRBV12-3/TRBV12-4; abundance: -; CDR3nt: TGTGCCAGCAGTCCTAGGGGGACAGGGGGTTATGGCTACACCTTC; CDR3aa: CASSPRGTGGYGYTF
j_gene: TRBJ2-5; d_gene: TRBD1; v_gene: TRBV2; abundance: -; CDR3nt: TGTGCCAGCCAGGGACAGGGTACGGAGACCCAGTACTTC; CDR3aa: CASQGQGTETQYF
j_gene: TRBJ1-2; d_gene: TRBD1; v_gene: TRBV5-1; abundance: -; CDR3nt: TGCGCCAGCAGCTCCGGGACAGGGGGAGTCTATGGCTACACCTTC; CDR3aa: CASSSGTGGVYGYTF
j_gene: TRBJ1-2; d_gene: -; v_gene: TRBV28; abundance: -; CDR3nt: TGTGCCAGCAGTTTGGTTTCAGATCCCAATGGCTACACCTTC; CDR3aa: CASSLVSDPNGYTF
j_gene: TRBJ2-2; d_gene: -; v_gene: TRBV7-3; abundance: -; CDR3nt: TGTGCCAGCAGCCAGAGAGGGGGGCTCGGGGAGCTGTTTTTT; CDR3aa: CASSQRGGLGELFF
j_gene: TRBJ2-3; d_gene: -; v_gene: TRBV7-2; abundance: few; CDR3nt: TGTGCCAGCAGCCCTCTGGACCTTAGCACAGATACGCAGTATTTT; CDR3aa: CASSPLDLSTDTQYF
j_gene: TRBJ2-1; d_gene: TRBD2; v_gene: TRBV5-1; abundance: few; CDR3nt: TGCGCCAGCAGCCACACTGCCGGGGGGGCCAATGAGCAGTTCTTC; CDR3aa: CASSHTAGGANEQFF
j_gene: TRBJ1-1; d_gene: TRBD1; v_gene: TRBV7-8; abundance: -; CDR3nt: TGTGCCAGCAGCTCCATTCGACAGGGGAACACTGAAGCTTTCTTT; CDR3aa: CASSSIRQGNTEAFF
j_gene: TRBJ1-1; d_gene: -; v_gene: TRBV6-5; abundance: few; CDR3nt: TGTGCCAGCAGTTACATGGCGATGGGCCCTCGCGACACTGAAGCTTTCTTT; CDR3aa: CASSYMAMGPRDTEAFF
j_gene: TRBJ2-7; d_gene: TRBD1; v_gene: TRBV6-1; abundance: -; CDR3nt: TGTGCCAGCAATGAGGGACAGGGCGTTTCCTACGAGCAGTACTTC; CDR3aa: CASNEGQGVSYEQYF
j_gene: TRBJ2-5; d_gene: -; v_gene: TRBV7-9; abundance: few; CDR3nt: TGTGCCAGCAGCGCCGATGGGGGGGCGTGGGAGACCCAGTACTTC; CDR3aa: CASSADGGAWETQYF
j_gene: TRBJ2-1; d_gene: TRBD2; v_gene: TRBV7-2; abundance: few; CDR3nt: TGTGCCAGCAGGTCTCTAGCGGGGGGGACTAATGAGCAGTTCTTC; CDR3aa: CASRSLAGGTNEQFF
j_gene: TRBJ1-2; d_gene: -; v_gene: TRBV27; abundance: few; CDR3nt: TGTGCCAGCACCGGCGGGGTAGACTATGGCTACACCTTC; CDR3aa: CASTGGVDYGYTF
j_gene: TRBJ2-5; d_gene: TRBD2; v_gene: TRBV7-2; abundance: -; CDR3nt: TGTGCCAGCAGCCCCCGAGGAGCGGGGGTGGGTATGAAGACCCAGTACTTC; CDR3aa: CASSPRGAGVGMKTQYF
j_gene: TRBJ1-6; d_gene: TRBD1; v_gene: TRBV6-1; abundance: -; CDR3nt: TGTGCCAGCAGTGAGACAGGGACTGGGAATTCACCCCTCCACTTT; CDR3aa: CASSETGTGNSPLHF
j_gene: TRBJ1-5; d_gene: TRBD1; v_gene: TRBV6-1; abundance: -; CDR3nt: TGTGCTGGCAGTAGGGGACAGGGGCCATATAGCAATCAGCCCCAGCATTTT; CDR3aa: CAGSRGQGPYSNQPQHF
j_gene: TRBJ2-7; d_gene: -; v_gene: TRBV12-3/TRBV12-4; abundance: -; CDR3nt: TGTGCCAGCAGTCCGACTGGCGGGGTTCCCTACGAGCAGTACTTC; CDR3aa: CASSPTGGVPYEQYF
j_gene: TRBJ1-2; d_gene: -; v_gene: TRBV28; abundance: -; CDR3nt: TGTGCCAGCAACCTTCGGGCTAACTATGGCTACACCTTC; CDR3aa: CASNLRANYGYTF
j_gene: TRBJ2-1; d_gene: TRBD2; v_gene: TRBV7-9; abundance: -; CDR3nt: TGTGCCAGCAGCTTAGCGGGAGGGGAGGACAATGAGCAGTTCTTC; CDR3aa: CASSLAGGEDNEQFF